This T cell receptor beta chain is drawn from a study of blood T cell repertoires in COVID-19. Overall study context: The United States, Italy and Spain were the sources of the acute and convalescent COVID-19 samples. T cells, B-cell-depleted T cells, or PBMCs supplied cDNA or gDNA.

From germline, CDR1 is LGHNT and CDR2 FRNRAP. CDR3 size: 13 residues. The ends were cut back, 1 base at V and 4 bases at J, with 8 bases in the middle. Methods used by the authors: Reference gene primer amplification gave estimated nucleated cell counts. Sequencing was performed with immunoSEQ multiplex PCR; in TCRdb, only in-frame clones are kept and a portion is missing. That table furnishes V, J and clone size, whereas the DNA furnished D and trimming. The sample consists of about 180,000 clones, 86% of them appearing once. The source of this sequence is a woman in her 30s with active or convalescent COVID-19. V gene TRBV12-5 combines with J gene TRBJ2-7, with TRBD1 as a possible D gene (5 bases). Sequencing was performed on peripheral blood. The CDR3 sequence: CASGLGQFYEQYF. CDR3 sequence (DNA): TGTGCTAGTGGTTTGGGACAGTTTTACGAGCAGTACTTC.